This T cell receptor (beta chain) was identified during a study of blood T cells in healthy people across ages. Study-level findings and limits: Among long-lived donors, naive CD4+ cells were more numerous and diversity higher than in aged donors.

Combining a sample-barcoded 5' primer with a J-beta primer mix, a second PCR ran for roughly 6 to 12 cycles. A tag from a template-switch adaptor with 12 random nucleotides marked each cDNA molecule. TCRdb passed the 5' RACE reads through MiXCR, listing each CDR3 protein once. The sample contains roughly 680,000 distinct CDR3 sequences, roughly 49% of which appear only once. Concerning this clonotype itself: Its antigen is still unknown.

Per sample, no less than 5.5 micrograms of total RNA were extracted. Deletions cut 4 bases from V and 2 bases from J, with 8 bases between. The CDR3 sequence is 13 residues long. Germline CDR1 reads SQVTM; CDR2 reads ANQGSEA. The V gene is TRBV29-1, the J gene TRBJ2-2, with unresolved D. Specimen: blood. This receptor was identified in a woman aged 55-69 years in good health. CDR3 protein: CSVGGGNTGELFF. CDR3 nucleotides: TGCAGCGTTGGGGGTGGAAACACCGGGGAGCTGTTTTTT.